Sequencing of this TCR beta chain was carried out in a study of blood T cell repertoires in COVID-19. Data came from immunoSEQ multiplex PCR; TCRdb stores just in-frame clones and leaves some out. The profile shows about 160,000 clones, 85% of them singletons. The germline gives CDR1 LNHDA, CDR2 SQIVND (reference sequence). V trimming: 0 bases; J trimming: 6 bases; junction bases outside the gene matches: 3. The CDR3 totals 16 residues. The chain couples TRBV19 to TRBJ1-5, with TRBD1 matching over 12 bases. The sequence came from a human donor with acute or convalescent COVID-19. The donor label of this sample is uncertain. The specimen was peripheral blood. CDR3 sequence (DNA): TGTGCCAGTAGTATAGATCGGGACAGGGGGCTTCAGCCCCAGCATTTT. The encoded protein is CASSIDRDRGLQPQHF.